The clone carrying this T cell receptor (beta chain) showed up just a few times. Its specificity is unknown. This sample stems from a study of vaccination and CD4 T cells after COVID-19. Study-level background: SARS-CoV-2 PCR on nasal swabs had been positive for the convalescent patients; under 10 were mild and one was severe. Study-wide findings and caveats: A median of approximately 90% of reactive clones, in convalescent patients, became evident only post-vaccination. Looking at convalescent patients, 304 of their 307 vaccine-specific clones were spike mono-reactive.

Treatment indicated: roughly ten-day PBMC culture with coronavirus spike peptide pools or control peptides (ViraFEST assay). ViraFEST stimulated the growth of antigen-specific T cells using peptide pools and subsequently profiled their TCRs by sequencing. Cultured CD4+ T-cell DNA underwent Oncomine TCR Beta short-read sequencing. A single record per CDR3 protein comes from TCRdb applying MiXCR to the PCR reads. This table holds approximately 12,000 distinct CDR3 sequences, around 61% found once. This specimen consisted of CD4+ T cells from blood, cultured in vitro, obtained before SARS-CoV-2 vaccination. The clonotype comes from a human donor who had recovered from COVID-19.

The CDR3 sequence: CASSPSDRDYGYTF. CDR3 DNA: TGTGCCAGCAGCCCCTCCGACAGGGACTATGGCTACACCTTC. This chain uses TRBV28 with TRBJ1-2; TRBD1 matches 7 bases. The CDR3 length is 14 residues. The germline CDR1 and CDR2 sequences are MDHEN and SYDVKM. The J segment lost 3 bases and the V segment lost 6 bases, leaving 7 bases of the junction unmatched.